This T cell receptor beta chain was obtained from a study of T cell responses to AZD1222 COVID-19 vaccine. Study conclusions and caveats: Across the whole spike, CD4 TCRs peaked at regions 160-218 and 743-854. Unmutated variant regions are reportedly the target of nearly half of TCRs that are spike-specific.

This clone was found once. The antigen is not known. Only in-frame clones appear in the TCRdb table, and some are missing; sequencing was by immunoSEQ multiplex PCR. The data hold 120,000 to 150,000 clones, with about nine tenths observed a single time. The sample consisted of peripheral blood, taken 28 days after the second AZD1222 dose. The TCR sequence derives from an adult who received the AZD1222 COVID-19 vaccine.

The CDR3 sequence: CASMRELGNSPLHF. CDR3 sequence (DNA): TGTGCCAGCATGAGGGAGTTGGGTAATTCACCCCTCCACTTT. The chain uses TRBV2 and TRBJ1-6; no clear D gene. The CDR3 has 14 amino acids. Germline V gives CDR1 SNHLY, CDR2 FYNNEI. Trimming left V 7 bases short and J 6 bases short, with 13 bases between.